These 10 T cell receptor beta chains were all obtained from the same sample, sequenced in a study of blood T cell repertoires in COVID-19. Profiling relied on immunoSEQ multiplex PCR, and the TCRdb table lists in-frame clones only, not all of them. The sample consists of over 100,000 clones, around three quarters of them appearing once. The specimen was peripheral blood. These receptors all come from an elderly woman with acute or convalescent COVID-19.

This clone came up once. The V gene is TRBV5-4, the J gene TRBJ2-3; D may be TRBD2 (6 bases). The length of the CDR3 is 15 residues. V lost 4 bases to trimming and J lost 5 bases, with 17 bases between them. Germline CDR1 is SGHNT and CDR2 is YYREEE (reference sequence). CDR3 residues: CASSPGGSPGDTQYF. In DNA form, the CDR3 reads TGTGCCAGCAGCCCCGGGGGTAGCCCTGGAGATACGCAGTATTTT.

The chain links TRBV12-3 or TRBV12-4 to TRBJ1-6; TRBD1 matches at 7 bases. The J segment lost 14 bases and the V segment lost 5 bases, leaving 9 bases of the junction unmatched. The CDR3 consists of 13 residues. CDR3 sequence: CASSRQGVYSLHF. The DNA for the CDR3 is TGTGCCAGCAGTAGACAGGGAGTGTATTCCCTCCACTTT.

This clone was observed a single time. V is TRBV6-4 and J is TRBJ2-5; a weak D match, TRBD1 (5 bases). Germline assignment: CDR1 MRHNA and CDR2 SNTAGT. This CDR3 has 14 amino acids. The germline V and J ends were trimmed by 5 bases and 1 base, with 11 bases remaining between them. In nucleotides, the CDR3 is TGTGCCAGCAGTCAGGACATATTCCAAGAGACCCAGTACTTC. This codes for CASSQDIFQETQYF.

The CDR3 nucleotides read TGCAGCGTGTCCGTCGCGGACACTGAAGCTTTCTTT. It encodes CSVSVADTEAFF. V usage is TRBV29-1 and J usage is TRBJ1-1; no clear D gene. V dropped 6 bases and J dropped 3 bases, with 11 bases sitting between them. The CDR3 contains 12 residues. Germline CDR1 is SQVTM and CDR2 is ANQGSEA.

The chain uses TRBV6-6 and TRBJ2-1; a possible D gene is TRBD2 (5 bases). Germline loops: CDR1 MNHNY, CDR2 SVGAGI (reference sequence). Trimming shortened V by 8 bases and J by 4 bases, and 6 bases separated the two germline ends. The CDR3 is 11 amino acids. CDR3 amino acids: CASGSYNEQFF. As DNA, the CDR3 is TGTGCCAGCGGGAGTTACAATGAGCAGTTCTTC.

V is TRBV4-2 and J is TRBJ1-3, with a weak D call TRBD1 (5 bases). Between the trimmed V and J ends, which lost 5 bases and 0 bases, there was a span of 8 bases. Per the germline V gene, CDR1 is LGHNA and CDR2 is YNFKEQ. The CDR3 runs to 14 residues. CDR3 DNA: TGTGCCAGCAGCGACAGCCACTCTGGAAACACCATATATTTT. Translating it yields CASSDSHSGNTIYF.

This clone appeared a few times. CDR3 loop: CASSPGTESTQYF. The CDR3 DNA is TGTGCCAGCAGCCCCGGGACAGAGTCGACCCAGTACTTC. The chain uses TRBV6-5 and TRBJ2-5; 7 bases align to TRBD1. CDR3 size: 13 residues. The V segment lost 6 bases and the J segment 7 bases; nucleotides outside the gene matches: 8. The germline V gene encodes CDR1 MNHEY and CDR2 SVGAGI.

The CDR3 sequence is CATRTGGNEKLFF. CDR3 sequence (DNA): TGTGCCACCCGGACAGGGGGTAATGAAAAACTGTTTTTT. The J gene is TRBJ1-4, the V gene TRBV10-3; 10 positions agree with TRBD1. Germline V gene sequence: CDR1 ENHRY, CDR2 SYGVKD. V dropped 10 bases and J dropped 4; count of bases not matched to a gene: 3. The CDR3 has 13 residues.

The gene calls are TRBV13 and TRBJ1-1; 8 bases are a match to TRBD1. CDR1 PRHDT and CDR2 FYEKMQ come from the germline V gene (reference sequence). The CDR3 covers 15 residues. Trimming removed 0 bases from V and 8 bases from J; junction bases left unmatched: 8. CDR3 nucleotides: TGTGCCAGCAGCTTAGGCGGTCCCCAGGGGGCAGAAGCTTTCTTT. This sequence encodes CASSLGGPQGAEAFF.

This chain uses TRBV7-2 with TRBJ1-6, with 8 bases aligning to TRBD1. Per the germline V gene, CDR1 is SGHTA and CDR2 is FQGNSA. The length of the CDR3 is 16 residues. After removal of 3 bases from V and 9 bases from J, the junction contained 10 bases not matched to a gene. As DNA, the CDR3 is TGTGCCAGCAGCTTTCTACCGGGACAGGAGGGTTCACCCCTCCACTTT. It codes for CASSFLPGQEGSPLHF. Together with reference TRBV7-2 and TRBJ1-6, the CDR3 gives the full variable domain: GAGVSQSPSNKVTEKGKDVELRCDPISGHTALYWYRQSLGQGLEFLIYFQGNSAPDKSGLPSDRFSAERTGGSVSTLTIQRTQQEDSAVYLCASSFLPGQEGSPLHFGNGTRLTVT.